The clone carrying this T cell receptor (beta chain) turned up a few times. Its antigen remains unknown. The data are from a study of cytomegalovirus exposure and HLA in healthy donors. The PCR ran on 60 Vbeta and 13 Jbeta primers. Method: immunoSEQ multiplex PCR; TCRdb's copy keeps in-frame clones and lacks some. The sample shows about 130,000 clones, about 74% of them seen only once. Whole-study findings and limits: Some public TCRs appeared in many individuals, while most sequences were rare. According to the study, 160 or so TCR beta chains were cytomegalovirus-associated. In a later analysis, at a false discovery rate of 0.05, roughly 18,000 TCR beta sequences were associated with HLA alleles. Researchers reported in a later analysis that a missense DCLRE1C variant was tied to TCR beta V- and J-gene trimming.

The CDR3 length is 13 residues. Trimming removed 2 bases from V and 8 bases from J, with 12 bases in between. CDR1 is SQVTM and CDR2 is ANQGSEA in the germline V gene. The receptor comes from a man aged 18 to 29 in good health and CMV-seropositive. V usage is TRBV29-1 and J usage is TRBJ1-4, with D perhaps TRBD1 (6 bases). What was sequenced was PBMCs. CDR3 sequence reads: CSVERGAGEKLFF. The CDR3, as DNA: TGCAGCGTTGAACGGGGGGCCGGGGAAAAACTGTTTTTT.